The 20 T cell receptor beta chains given below trace back to one sample, sequenced in a study of blood T cells in healthy people across ages. PCR was performed a second time for roughly 7 to 11 cycles using a sample-barcoded 5' primer and a J-beta primer mix. Each CDR3 protein gets one entry after TCRdb re-called the 5' RACE reads with MiXCR. This table has around 1,700,000 distinct CDR3 sequences, roughly 30% appearing once. Sample: blood. Receptors originate from a woman in her twenties or thirties in good health.

This chain links TRBV29-1 with TRBJ2-3, with TRBD1 as a possible D gene (6 bases). Germline CDR1 SQVTM, CDR2 ANQGSEA. V was shortened by 1 base and J by 2 bases, with 13 bases between the two germline ends. The CDR3 covers 15 residues. CDR3 DNA sequence: TGCAGCGTTGAAGGGTTATTGGGGGCCACAGATACGCAGTATTTT. Its translation: CSVEGLLGATDTQYF.

The V and J genes are TRBV3-1 and TRBJ2-7, with 10 positions matching TRBD1. The CDR3 totals 16 residues. Germline trimming cut 0 bases from V and 6 bases from J; bases unmatched to any gene: 8. Germline lookup yields CDR1 LGHDT and CDR2 YNNKEL (reference sequence). In DNA, the CDR3 is TGTGCCAGCAGCCAAGATAGGGGGACAGGGGCCACCGAGCAGTACTTC. Translation: CASSQDRGTGATEQYF.

The genes are TRBV6-5 and TRBJ2-6, with 8 bases lining up with TRBD1. CDR3 length equals 15 residues. CDR1 is MNHEY, CDR2 SVGAGI, per germline. V shed 6 bases, J shed 2 bases, and the junction held 3 bases outside the gene matches. CDR3 loop: CASSDRGAGANVLTF. The CDR3 DNA follows: TGTGCCAGCAGCGACAGGGGCGCTGGGGCCAACGTCCTGACTTTC.

The V gene is TRBV24-1, the J gene TRBJ2-1; D tentatively fits TRBD1 or TRBD2 (7 bases each). Germline values: CDR1 KGHDR, CDR2 SFDVKD. V shed 3 bases and J shed 0 bases, with 17 bases lying between them. There are 18 residues in the CDR3. The CDR3 sequence is CATSDKGAGVLSYNEQFF. The CDR3 coding sequence is TGTGCCACCAGTGATAAGGGGGCGGGAGTGCTCTCCTACAATGAGCAGTTCTTC.

This clonotype was seen repeatedly, ten times or more. V gene TRBV4-1 combines with J gene TRBJ1-2; possibly TRBD1 for D (6 bases). The V end lost 4 bases, the J end lost 1 base, and 16 bases lay between the germline ends. The CDR3 consists of 16 residues. The germline V gene encodes CDR1 MGHRA and CDR2 YSYEKL. The CDR3 region has the DNA TGCGCCAGCAGCCCTTTCCCCGGGACAAGTAACTATGGCTACACCTTC. This encodes CASSPFPGTSNYGYTF.

Only a few counts were recorded for this clonotype. DNA of the CDR3: TGTGCCAGCAGCTATGCGGGGTCTTTGAGTGAAAAACTGTTTTTT. Translating gives CASSYAGSLSEKLFF. The genes are TRBV5-5 and TRBJ1-4; D unresolved. The CDR3 is made up of 15 amino acids. Germline V gene sequence: CDR1 SGHKS, CDR2 YYEKEE (reference sequence). V lost 3 bases and J lost 7, with 16 bases in between.

This clonotype was picked up a small number of times. The chain is built from TRBV20-1 and TRBJ2-1; maybe TRBD1 (6 bases). From germline, CDR1 is DFQATT and CDR2 SNEGSKA (reference sequence). The CDR3 has 14 amino acids. V gave up 3 bases and J gave up 5 bases, with 14 bases separating them. The CDR3 DNA is TGCAGTGCTAGGGGGGCGACTACGAACAATGAGCAGTTCTTC. Translated, it gives CSARGATTNNEQFF.

The chain employs TRBV5-6 and TRBJ2-7, with D tentatively TRBD1 (6 bases). CDR1 is SGHDT, CDR2 YYEEEE, per germline. Trimming took 2 bases from V and 5 from J, leaving 14 bases between them. The length of the CDR3 is 14 residues. The CDR3 spells CASSFRGPGDEQYF. The CDR3 DNA is TGTGCCAGCAGCTTCCGGGGACCAGGGGACGAGCAGTACTTC.

This clonotype was counted between two and nine times. The chain couples TRBV12-3 or TRBV12-4 to TRBJ1-1, with TRBD1 identical over 10 bases. The V segment lost 1 base and the J segment 6 bases; nucleotides outside the gene matches: 5. The CDR3 is 15 residues long. The CDR3 nucleotides are TGTGCCAGCAGTTTAGGGGACAGGGGTTCCCCTGAAGCTTTCTTT. Translating it yields CASSLGDRGSPEAFF.

In this sample, this clonotype turned up many times. Here the CDR3 reads CSAISGGVYNEQFF. The CDR3 coding sequence is TGCAGTGCCATAAGCGGGGGGGTCTACAATGAGCAGTTCTTC. This chain connects TRBV20-1 to TRBJ2-1; 10 bases match TRBD2. CDR3 length: 14 amino acids. With V trimmed by 6 bases and J by 3 bases, 5 bases remained unmatched. From germline, CDR1 is DFQATT and CDR2 SNEGSKA (reference sequence).

This clonotype was found a few times. V is TRBV20-1 and J is TRBJ2-3, with D possibly called TRBD1 or TRBD2 (5 bases each). V was clipped by 0 bases and J by 7 bases, with 17 bases between them. CDR3 length: 15 residues. CDR1 and CDR2 (germline): DFQATT, SNEGSKA (reference sequence). The CDR3 region has the DNA TGCAGTGCTAGAGATTCGGGACCGAGACAGTATACGCAGTATTTT. Residues: CSARDSGPRQYTQYF.

As to this clonotype: One end of the junction does not line up with germline, which may come from a read error. The V gene is TRBV10-2, the J gene TRBJ1-2; D remains unclear. The CDR3 runs to 13 residues. The germline V gene encodes CDR1 WSHSY and CDR2 SAAADI. CDR3 residues: CAGSDQQYNGYTF. CDR3 nucleotide sequence: TGCGCCGGCAGTGACCAACAGTACAATGGCTACACCTTC.

This clonotype was recorded only once. The chain employs TRBV4-1 and TRBJ2-7, with D possibly TRBD1 on 7 matching bases. The germline V and J ends were trimmed by 0 bases and 2 bases, with 14 bases remaining between them. The CDR3 spans 16 residues. Germline CDR1 is MGHRA and CDR2 is YSYEKL. The CDR3 is CASSQERDSGAYEQYF. In DNA form, the CDR3 reads TGCGCCAGCAGCCAAGAGCGGGACAGTGGTGCCTACGAGCAGTACTTC.

The table lists this clonotype with a few counts. The chain has TRBV20-1 and TRBJ1-6; D unclear. This CDR3 is 16 amino acids long. Trimming removed 1 base from V and 8 bases from J, with 18 bases in between. Germline V lookup: CDR1 DFQATT, CDR2 SNEGSKA (reference sequence). In DNA, the CDR3 is TGCAGTGCTAGAGTGAAGGGCCAGGAGTCGTATTCACCCCTCCACTTT. Translating it yields CSARVKGQESYSPLHF.

This clonotype was recorded a few times. A read error may produce the germline difference seen at one junction end. The chain recombines TRBV7-9 with TRBJ2-3; 10 nucleotides match TRBD2. There are 18 residues in the CDR3. Germline V gene data show CDR1 as SEHNR and CDR2 as FQNEAQ (reference sequence). DNA for the CDR3: TGTGCCAGCAGCTCCCCCTACCTAGCGGGGGAATACACAGATACGCGGTATTTT. Its translation is CASSSPYLAGEYTDTRYF.

V gene TRBV6-1 combines with J gene TRBJ1-6, with unresolved D. The CDR3 has 13 amino acids. Trimming removed 5 bases at V and 4 bases at J, with 6 bases between. Germline CDR1 reads MNHNS; CDR2 reads SASEGT. In nucleotides, the CDR3 is TGTGCCAGCAGTCCAGAATATAATTCACCCCTCCACTTT. Its protein product is CASSPEYNSPLHF.

The V call is TRBV15, the J call TRBJ1-5; unclear D gene. V shed 0 bases and J shed 4 bases, with 16 bases lying between them. The V gene's germline CDR1 is LNHNV and CDR2 YYDKDF (reference sequence). The CDR3 spans 17 residues. The CDR3 here is CATSREEGTLANQPQHF. DNA for the CDR3: TGTGCCACCAGCAGAGAGGAGGGAACTCTAGCAAATCAGCCCCAGCATTTT. Filled out from reference TRBV15 and TRBJ1-5, the complete variable domain reads DAMVIQNPRYQVTQFGKPVTLSCSQTLNHNVMYWYQQKSSQAPKLLFHYYDKDFNNEADTPDNFQSRRPNTSFCFLDIRSPGLGDTAMYLCATSREEGTLANQPQHFGDGTRLSIL.

A note on this clonotype: One base away lies a much larger clone, so this may be a sequencing read error. The chain uses TRBV29-1 and TRBJ2-5; maybe TRBD2 (5 bases). With the DNA end fitting TRBJ2-7 better, the J assignment may be wrong. The CDR3 loop spans 13 amino acids. CDR1 SQVTM and CDR2 ANQGSEA come from the germline V gene. This CDR3 is CSVGAPGDYEQYF. DNA for the CDR3: TGCAGCGTGGGAGCCCCCGGTGATTACGAGCAGTACTTC.

This rearrangement joins TRBV12-3 or TRBV12-4 to TRBJ2-7; TRBD2 aligns across 8 bases. V trimming: 7 bases; J trimming: 0 bases; junction bases outside the gene matches: 8. This CDR3 is 15 amino acids long. CDR3 DNA: TGTGCCAGCACCCCGGGAGGGCCTCACTCCTACGAGCAGTACTTC. The encoded protein is CASTPGGPHSYEQYF.

This clonotype was detected many times. The J gene is TRBJ1-5, the V gene TRBV20-1, with D hard to call. Trimming took 1 base from V and 0 from J, leaving 7 bases between them. The CDR3 contains 14 residues. Germline loops: CDR1 DFQATT, CDR2 SNEGSKA (reference sequence). CDR3 loop: CSARVAVSNQPQHF. CDR3 DNA sequence: TGCAGTGCTAGAGTTGCGGTTAGCAATCAGCCCCAGCATTTT.